The rows below give T cell receptor beta chains drawn from one sample of a study of post-analysis software for immune sequencing data. Via MiXCR, TCRdb re-called the PCR reads, giving one row per CDR3 protein. Of under 650,000 distinct CDR3 sequences listed, roughly 40% are singletons. Sequenced input: blood. The receptor source for this set is a girl aged 10-17 years with multiple sclerosis. CDR3s include the opening cysteine and the closing phenylalanine or tryptophan. Each record gives: clone size, J gene, V gene, D gene, CDR3 protein, CDR3 DNA. D genes are given only for firm matches. A clone size is listed for some rows: how often the clone was seen (once, few, many), or a class if it is expanded.

clone size: .
J gene: TRBJ1-6
V gene: TRBV12-3/TRBV12-4
D gene: .
CDR3 protein: CASSQYREQTPLHF
CDR3 DNA: TGTGCCAGCAGCCAATACCGGGAGCAGACACCCCTCCACTTT

clone size: many
J gene: TRBJ2-5
V gene: TRBV12-3/TRBV12-4
D gene: .
CDR3 protein: CASSSGAGETQYF
CDR3 DNA: TGTGCCAGCAGCTCTGGGGCAGGAGAGACCCAGTACTTC

clone size: .
J gene: TRBJ2-1
V gene: TRBV20-1
D gene: TRBD2
CDR3 protein: CSASRLPGTSGLVSYNEQFF
CDR3 DNA: TGCAGTGCTAGCCGATTACCCGGGACTAGCGGGTTGGTTTCCTACAATGAGCAGTTCTTC

clone size: .
J gene: TRBJ2-5
V gene: TRBV3-1
D gene: TRBD2
CDR3 protein: CASSQKPFGREGETQYF
CDR3 DNA: TGTGCCAGCAGCCAAAAGCCGTTCGGGCGGGAGGGAGAGACCCAGTACTTC

clone size: .
J gene: TRBJ1-2
V gene: TRBV30
D gene: TRBD1
CDR3 protein: CAWRDRGQNGYTF
CDR3 DNA: TGTGCCTGGCGAGACAGGGGGCAAAATGGCTACACCTTC

clone size: few
J gene: TRBJ2-3
V gene: TRBV9
D gene: .
CDR3 protein: CASRQESTDTQYF
CDR3 DNA: TGTGCCAGCAGGCAGGAGAGCACAGATACGCAGTATTTT

clone size: .
J gene: TRBJ1-2
V gene: TRBV29-1
D gene: .
CDR3 protein: CSVGHRTAYGYTF
CDR3 DNA: TGCAGCGTTGGTCATCGGACGGCCTATGGCTACACCTTC

clone size: few
J gene: TRBJ2-5
V gene: TRBV7-6
D gene: .
CDR3 protein: CASRPTPDTIKQYF
CDR3 DNA: TGTGCCAGCAGACCAACACCAGATACGATAAAGCAGTACTTC

clone size: .
J gene: TRBJ2-1
V gene: TRBV6-5
D gene: TRBD2
CDR3 protein: CASSYGLAGGYNEQFF
CDR3 DNA: TGTGCCAGCAGTTACGGACTAGCGGGGGGATACAATGAGCAGTTCTTC

clone size: few
J gene: TRBJ1-2
V gene: TRBV5-1
D gene: .
CDR3 protein: CASSHGRTVLAGYGYTF
CDR3 DNA: TGCGCCAGCAGCCACGGACGAACAGTCCTTGCCGGCTATGGCTACACCTTC

clone size: .
J gene: TRBJ1-5
V gene: TRBV12-3/TRBV12-4
D gene: .
CDR3 protein: CASSISSGNQPQHF
CDR3 DNA: TGTGCCAGCAGTATCTCTAGTGGCAATCAGCCCCAGCATTTT

clone size: .
J gene: TRBJ1-2
V gene: TRBV7-9
D gene: TRBD1
CDR3 protein: CASSRTGASYGYTF
CDR3 DNA: TGTGCCAGCAGCAGGACAGGGGCGTCCTATGGCTACACCTTC

clone size: .
J gene: TRBJ2-7
V gene: TRBV14
D gene: .
CDR3 protein: CASSQDISGEQYF
CDR3 DNA: TGTGCCAGCAGCCAAGATATCTCGGGAGAGCAGTACTTC

clone size: .
J gene: TRBJ1-1
V gene: TRBV20-1
D gene: .
CDR3 protein: CSATWNTEAFF
CDR3 DNA: TGCAGTGCTACCTGGAACACTGAAGCTTTCTTT

clone size: .
J gene: TRBJ2-1
V gene: TRBV13
D gene: TRBD1
CDR3 protein: CASSLDRVPYNEQFF
CDR3 DNA: TGTGCCAGCAGCTTGGACAGGGTCCCCTACAATGAGCAGTTCTTC

clone size: few
J gene: TRBJ2-1
V gene: TRBV21-1
D gene: .
CDR3 protein: CASSRGSQMGEQFF
CDR3 DNA: TGTGCCAGCAGTCGGGGGTCTCAAATGGGTGAGCAGTTCTTC

clone size: few
J gene: TRBJ2-1
V gene: TRBV6-1
D gene: TRBD2
CDR3 protein: CASSAGASGYEQFF
CDR3 DNA: TGTGCCAGCAGTGCTGGGGCTAGCGGCTATGAGCAGTTCTTC

clone size: .
J gene: TRBJ2-3
V gene: TRBV6-2/TRBV6-3
D gene: TRBD2
CDR3 protein: CASRAGSGTSKDTQYF
CDR3 DNA: TGTGCCAGCAGGGCCGGATCCGGGACTAGCAAAGATACGCAGTATTTT

clone size: .
J gene: TRBJ2-7
V gene: TRBV25-1
D gene: TRBD2
CDR3 protein: CASSEPGGAYEQYF
CDR3 DNA: TGTGCCAGCAGTGAACCCGGGGGGGCCTACGAGCAGTACTTC

clone size: few
J gene: TRBJ2-5
V gene: TRBV12-3/TRBV12-4
D gene: .
CDR3 protein: CASSFSIRRETQYF
CDR3 DNA: TGTGCCAGCAGTTTCTCGATCCGAAGGGAGACCCAGTACTTC

clone size: few
J gene: TRBJ1-1
V gene: TRBV10-3
D gene: .
CDR3 protein: CAISETGEVTEAFF
CDR3 DNA: TGTGCCATCAGTGAGACGGGGGAGGTCACTGAAGCTTTCTTT

clone size: .
J gene: TRBJ1-1
V gene: TRBV6-5
D gene: .
CDR3 protein: CASSYSTQNTEAFF
CDR3 DNA: TGTGCCAGCAGTTACTCGACTCAGAACACTGAAGCTTTCTTT

clone size: few
J gene: TRBJ2-1
V gene: TRBV2
D gene: .
CDR3 protein: CASSEEGLDEQFF
CDR3 DNA: TGTGCCAGCAGTGAAGAAGGATTGGATGAGCAGTTCTTC

clone size: many
J gene: TRBJ1-2
V gene: TRBV5-1
D gene: .
CDR3 protein: CASSLEAAYGYTF
CDR3 DNA: TGCGCCAGCAGCTTGGAGGCAGCCTATGGCTACACCTTC

clone size: .
J gene: TRBJ1-4
V gene: TRBV12-3/TRBV12-4
D gene: .
CDR3 protein: CASSSGRTATNEKLFF
CDR3 DNA: TGTGCCAGCAGTTCCGGACGGACTGCAACTAATGAAAAACTGTTTTTT

clone size: few
J gene: TRBJ1-1
V gene: TRBV5-6
D gene: .
CDR3 protein: CASSIFDRFGTEAFF
CDR3 DNA: TGTGCCAGCAGCATCTTTGACAGGTTTGGAACTGAAGCTTTCTTT

clone size: .
J gene: TRBJ2-7
V gene: TRBV7-8
D gene: .
CDR3 protein: CASSFSRDGSYEQYF
CDR3 DNA: TGTGCCAGCAGCTTCTCACGGGACGGCTCCTACGAGCAGTACTTC